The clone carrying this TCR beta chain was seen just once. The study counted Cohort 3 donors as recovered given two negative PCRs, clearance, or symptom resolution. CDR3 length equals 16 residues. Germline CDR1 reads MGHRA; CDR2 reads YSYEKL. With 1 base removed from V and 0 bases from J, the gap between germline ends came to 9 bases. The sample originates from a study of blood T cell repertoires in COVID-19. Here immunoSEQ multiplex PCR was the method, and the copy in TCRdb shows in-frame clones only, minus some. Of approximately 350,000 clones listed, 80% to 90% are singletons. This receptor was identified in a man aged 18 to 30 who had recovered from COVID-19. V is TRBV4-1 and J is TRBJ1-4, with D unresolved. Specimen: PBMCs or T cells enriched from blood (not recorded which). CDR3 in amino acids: CASSQGYSATNEKLFF. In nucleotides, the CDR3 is TGCGCCAGCAGCCAAGGTTATTCTGCAACTAATGAAAAACTGTTTTTT.